The source of this TCR beta chain is a study of regulatory T cells in long-lasting Graves disease. Study-level background: Graves' patients (newly diagnosed) had been on antithyroid drugs under 3 months.

In building TCR beta libraries, iRepertoire HTBI primers were used together with Arm-PCR of CDR3 regions. TCRdb re-called the multiplex PCR reads through MiXCR, storing one row per CDR3 protein. The profile shows more than 300,000 distinct CDR3 sequences, 15% to 18% of them singletons. General study points: Persistent-disease Graves' patients showed less TCR diversity than new cases. It was possible that the small sample size reduced accuracy.

In its sample, this clonotype was seen many times. Its antigen is not known. The time point denotes: newly diagnosed GD, antithyroid drugs for less than 3 months. Construction of the TCR library relied on RNA isolated from PBMCs. One endocrinology department in Xi'an, China, was where patients came from. Germline V CDR1 and CDR2: SGHRS, YFSETQ. V lost 4 bases and J lost 6; bases outside the gene matches: 13. CDR3 length equals 17 residues. The chain links TRBV5-1 to TRBJ2-1; 10 positions match TRBD2. The receptor was isolated from a female donor with Graves disease. The sequences come from peripheral blood mononuclear cells (PBMCs), collected at new diagnosis, from a patient treated with antithyroid drugs. The chain's CDR3 is CASSNLAGALSANEQFF. For the CDR3, the DNA is TGCGCCAGCAGCAATCTAGCGGGAGCGTTATCGGCCAATGAGCAGTTCTTC.